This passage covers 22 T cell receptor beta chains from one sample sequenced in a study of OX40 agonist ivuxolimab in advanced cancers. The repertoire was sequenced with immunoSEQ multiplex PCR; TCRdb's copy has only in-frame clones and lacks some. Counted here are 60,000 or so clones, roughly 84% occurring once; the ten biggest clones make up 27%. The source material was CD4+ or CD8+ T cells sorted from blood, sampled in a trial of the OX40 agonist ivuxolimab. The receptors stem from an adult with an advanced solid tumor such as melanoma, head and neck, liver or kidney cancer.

CDR3 sequence (DNA): TGTGCCAGCAGCTTAGCGTTCCCCGGCTCCTACAATGAGCAGTTCTTC. It codes for CASSLAFPGSYNEQFF. The V call is TRBV7-9, the J call TRBJ2-1; no clear D gene. With 0 bases removed from V and 0 bases from J, the gap between germline ends came to 9 bases. The CDR3 sequence is 16 residues long. Germline-derived CDR1 and CDR2 are SEHNR and FQNEAQ (reference sequence).

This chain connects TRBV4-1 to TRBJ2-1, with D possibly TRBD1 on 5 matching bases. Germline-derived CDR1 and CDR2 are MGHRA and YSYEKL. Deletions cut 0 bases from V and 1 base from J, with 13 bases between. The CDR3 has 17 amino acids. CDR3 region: CASSQEGAQGSYNEQFF. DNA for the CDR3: TGCGCCAGCAGCCAAGAAGGGGCCCAGGGTTCCTACAATGAGCAGTTCTTC.

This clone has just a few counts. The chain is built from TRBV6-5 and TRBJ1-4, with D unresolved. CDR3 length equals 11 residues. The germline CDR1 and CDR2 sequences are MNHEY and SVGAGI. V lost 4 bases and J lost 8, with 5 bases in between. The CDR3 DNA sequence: TGTGCCAGCAGTTTTGGCGAAAAACTGTTTTTT. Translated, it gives CASSFGEKLFF.

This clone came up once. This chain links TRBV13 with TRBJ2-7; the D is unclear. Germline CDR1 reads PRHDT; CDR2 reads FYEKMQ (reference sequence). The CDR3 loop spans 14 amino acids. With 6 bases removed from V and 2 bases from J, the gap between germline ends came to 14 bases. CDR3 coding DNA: TGTGCCAGCAGTCCGCCCCGACAAGCCTACGAGCAGTACTTC. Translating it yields CASSPPRQAYEQYF.

The CDR3 spells CASSRAGAYEQYF. In DNA form, the CDR3 reads TGTGCCAGCTCCCGGGCCGGGGCATACGAGCAGTACTTC. This chain connects TRBV18 to TRBJ2-7, with D perhaps TRBD1 or TRBD2 (5 bases each). The CDR3 loop spans 13 amino acids. Germline V gene sequence: CDR1 KGHSH, CDR2 LQKENI. Trimming took off 6 bases at V and 4 bases at J, with 13 bases between the two ends. The full variable domain, with the rest looked up from reference TRBV18 and TRBJ2-7, is NAGVMQNPRHLVRRRGQEARLRCSPMKGHSHVYWYRQLPEEGLKFMVYLQKENIIDESGMPKERFSAEFPKEGPSILRIQQVVRGDSAAYFCASSRAGAYEQYFGPGTRLTVT.

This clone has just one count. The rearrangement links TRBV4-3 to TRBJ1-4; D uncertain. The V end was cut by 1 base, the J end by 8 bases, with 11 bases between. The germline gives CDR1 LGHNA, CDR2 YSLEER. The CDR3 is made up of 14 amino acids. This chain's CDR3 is CASSQALASEKLFF. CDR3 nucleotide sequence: TGCGCCAGCAGCCAAGCGTTGGCTTCGGAAAAACTGTTTTTT.

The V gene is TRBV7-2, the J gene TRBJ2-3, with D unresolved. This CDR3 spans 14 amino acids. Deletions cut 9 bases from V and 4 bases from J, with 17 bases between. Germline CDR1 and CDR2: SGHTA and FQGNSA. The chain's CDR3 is CASQAGITADTQYF. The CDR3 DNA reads TGTGCCAGTCAGGCTGGGATTACCGCAGATACGCAGTATTTT.

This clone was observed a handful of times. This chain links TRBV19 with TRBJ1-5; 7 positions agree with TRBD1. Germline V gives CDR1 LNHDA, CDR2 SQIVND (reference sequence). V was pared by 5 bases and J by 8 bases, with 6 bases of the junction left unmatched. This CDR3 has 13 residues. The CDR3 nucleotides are TGTGCCAGTAGTGGGACAGCCGAAGAGCCCCAGCATTTT. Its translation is CASSGTAEEPQHF. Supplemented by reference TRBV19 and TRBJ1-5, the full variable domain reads DGGITQSPKYLFRKEGQNVTLSCEQNLNHDAMYWYRQDPGQGLRLIYYSQIVNDFQKGDIAEGYSVSREKKESFPLTVTSAQKNPTAFYLCASSGTAEEPQHFGDGTRLSIL.

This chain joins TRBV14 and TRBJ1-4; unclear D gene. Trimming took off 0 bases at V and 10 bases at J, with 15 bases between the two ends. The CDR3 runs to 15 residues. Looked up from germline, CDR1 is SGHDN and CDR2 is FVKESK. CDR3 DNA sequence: TGTGCCAGCAGCCAAGATGGGCCGAGGTACGGAAAACTGTTTTTT. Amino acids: CASSQDGPRYGKLFF.

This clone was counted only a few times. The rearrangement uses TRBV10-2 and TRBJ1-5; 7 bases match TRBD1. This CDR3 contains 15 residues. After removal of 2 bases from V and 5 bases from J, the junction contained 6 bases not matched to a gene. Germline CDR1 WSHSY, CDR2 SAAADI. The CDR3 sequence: CASSENRGGHQPQHF. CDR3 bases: TGCGCCAGCAGTGAGAACAGAGGGGGCCATCAGCCCCAGCATTTT.

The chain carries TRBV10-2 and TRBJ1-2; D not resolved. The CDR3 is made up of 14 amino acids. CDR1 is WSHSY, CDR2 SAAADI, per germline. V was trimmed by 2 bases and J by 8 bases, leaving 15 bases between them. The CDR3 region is CASSERATRGGYTF. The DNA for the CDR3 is TGCGCCAGCAGTGAGAGGGCCACCCGCGGAGGCTACACCTTC.

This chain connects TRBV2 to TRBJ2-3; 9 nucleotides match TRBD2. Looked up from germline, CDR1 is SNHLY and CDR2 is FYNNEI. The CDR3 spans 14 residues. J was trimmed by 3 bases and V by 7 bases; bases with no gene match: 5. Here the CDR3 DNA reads TGTGCCAGCACCGGGACTAGCTTTACAGATACGCAGTATTTT. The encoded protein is CASTGTSFTDTQYF. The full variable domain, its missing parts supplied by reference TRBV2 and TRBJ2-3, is EPEVTQTPSHQVTQMGQEVILRCVPISNHLYFYWYRQILGQKVEFLVSFYNNEISEKSEIFDDQFSVERPDGSNFTLKIRSTKLEDSAMYFCASTGTSFTDTQYFGPGTRLTVL.

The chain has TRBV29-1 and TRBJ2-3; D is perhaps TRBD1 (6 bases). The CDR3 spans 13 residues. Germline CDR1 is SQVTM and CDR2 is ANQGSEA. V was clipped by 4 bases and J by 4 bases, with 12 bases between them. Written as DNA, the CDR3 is TGCAGCGTTGCCACAGGGACGTCAGATACGCAGTATTTT. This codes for CSVATGTSDTQYF.

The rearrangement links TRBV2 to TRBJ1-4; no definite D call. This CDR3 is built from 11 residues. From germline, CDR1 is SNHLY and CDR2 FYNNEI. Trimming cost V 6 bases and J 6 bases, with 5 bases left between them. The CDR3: CASSGYEKLFF. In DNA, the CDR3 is TGTGCCAGCAGCGGCTATGAAAAACTGTTTTTT.

CDR3 in amino acids: CASEGVDYGYTF. In DNA, the CDR3 is TGTGCCTCGGAGGGGGTTGACTATGGCTACACCTTC. The chain uses TRBV30 and TRBJ1-2; D is perhaps TRBD1 (6 bases). V gave up 7 bases and J gave up 3 bases, with 12 bases separating them. Germline values: CDR1 GTSNPN, CDR2 SVGIG (reference sequence). The CDR3 is made up of 12 amino acids.

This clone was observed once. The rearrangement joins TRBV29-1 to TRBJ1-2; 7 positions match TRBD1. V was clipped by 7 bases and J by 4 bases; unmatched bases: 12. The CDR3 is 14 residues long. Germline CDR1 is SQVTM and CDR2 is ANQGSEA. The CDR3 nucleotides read TGCAGCGGAATTACAGGGGTTGGATCCTATGGCTACACCTTC. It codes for CSGITGVGSYGYTF.

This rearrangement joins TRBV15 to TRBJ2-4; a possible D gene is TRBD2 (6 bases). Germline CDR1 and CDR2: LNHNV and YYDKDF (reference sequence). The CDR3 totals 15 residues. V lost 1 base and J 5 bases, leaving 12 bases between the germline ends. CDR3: CATSRVTAGQNIQYF. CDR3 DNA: TGTGCCACCAGCAGAGTCACGGCGGGGCAAAACATTCAGTACTTC.

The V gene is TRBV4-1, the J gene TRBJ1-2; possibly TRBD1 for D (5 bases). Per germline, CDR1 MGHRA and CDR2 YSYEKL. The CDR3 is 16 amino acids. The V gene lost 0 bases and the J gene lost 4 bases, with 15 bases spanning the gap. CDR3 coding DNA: TGCGCCAGCAGCCAAGAGATGCAGGGAAGCTTCTATGGCTACACCTTC. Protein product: CASSQEMQGSFYGYTF.

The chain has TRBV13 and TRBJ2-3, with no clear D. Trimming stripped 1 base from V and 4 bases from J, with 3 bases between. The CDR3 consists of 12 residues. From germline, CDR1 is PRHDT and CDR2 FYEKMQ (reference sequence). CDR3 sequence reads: CASSLDPDTQYF. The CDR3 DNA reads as TGTGCCAGCAGCTTAGATCCAGATACGCAGTATTTT.

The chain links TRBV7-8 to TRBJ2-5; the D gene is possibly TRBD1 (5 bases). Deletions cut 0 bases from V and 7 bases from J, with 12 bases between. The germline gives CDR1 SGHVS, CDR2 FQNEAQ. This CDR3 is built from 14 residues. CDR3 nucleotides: TGTGCCAGCAGCTTAGCGGCCAGGGTAGGGACCCAGTACTTC. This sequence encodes CASSLAARVGTQYF.

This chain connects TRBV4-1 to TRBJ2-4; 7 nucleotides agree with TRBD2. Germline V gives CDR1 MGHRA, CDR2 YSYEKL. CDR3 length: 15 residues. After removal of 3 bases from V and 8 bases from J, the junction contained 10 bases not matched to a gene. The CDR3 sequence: CASSHHTEAGDIQYF. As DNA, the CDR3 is TGCGCCAGCAGCCATCATACAGAGGCGGGAGACATTCAGTACTTC.

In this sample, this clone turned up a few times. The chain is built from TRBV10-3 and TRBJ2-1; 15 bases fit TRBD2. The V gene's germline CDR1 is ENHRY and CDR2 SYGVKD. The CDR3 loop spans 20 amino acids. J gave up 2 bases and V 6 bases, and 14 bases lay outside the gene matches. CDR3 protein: CAISSQTGLAGGYTYNEQFF. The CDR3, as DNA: TGTGCCATCAGCTCGCAAACGGGACTAGCGGGAGGTTACACCTACAATGAGCAGTTCTTC.